The source of this T cell receptor beta chain is a study of control samples from healthy donors and cancer patients (dated by TCRdb to between 2020 and 2021). As to this clone: The clone's antigen remains unknown. Per-nucleotide qualities are absent, and no much larger clonotype sits a single base away.

Libraries were built with the immunoSEQ multiplex PCR assay. Imported from immuneACCESS, the table was reduced by TCRdb to in-frame sequences with V and J called. These copies leave out some clones; in studies compared against another copy, an unresolved V gene accounts for under half, and the cause of the remainder is not known. Recorded for this sample are 40,000 to 50,000 clones; 90% to 95% of them occurred a single time. The ten largest clones take up more than 20% of the sample. Sequencing was performed on blood. This TCR was sampled from a man in his sixties in good health.

The nucleotide sequence reads TGTGCCAGCAGTTACTCGCTAGCGGGAGACTACGAGCAGTACTTC. Translated, it gives CASSYSLAGDYEQYF. The receptor chain draws on TRBV6-5 and TRBJ2-7, with 10 bases aligning to TRBD2. The CDR1 and CDR2 encoded by the germline V gene are MNHEY and SVGAGI. Reading from cysteine to phenylalanine, the CDR3 counts 15 amino acids. Only CDR3 DNA remains: 45 bases, in frame from the first base. V trim: 0 bases; J trim: 3 bases; unmatched bases: 2.